Presented here are 27 T cell receptor beta chains from one specimen sequenced in a study of CXCR3-negative and CXCR3-positive naive CD8 T cells. The TRB cDNA libraries were prepared by 5' RACE with UMI labels. TCRdb reworked the 5' RACE reads into one entry per CDR3 protein, no DNA. In all, the sample yields 8,000 or so distinct CDR3 sequences. Sample: naive CXCR3- CD8+ T cells from blood. Subset given: CD45RO-CCR7+CD27+CD95- naive CD8+ T cells lacking CXCR3 (TNR3-). The origin of the receptors is a human donor in good health. Some clones in this sample may be carry-over from other donors' samples.

The genes are TRBV7-2 and TRBJ2-5; the TCRdb D gene call, TRBD2, has no DNA to confirm it. CDR1 SGHTA and CDR2 FQGNSA come from the germline V gene. The CDR3 has 18 residues. The CDR3 region is CASSFLLAGGPGQETQYF.

This clonotype registers medium-sized by frequency. The V and J genes are TRBV29-1 and TRBJ1-2. Germline values: CDR1 SQVTM, CDR2 ANQGSEA. This CDR3 contains 13 residues. This chain's CDR3 is CSVETVTNYGYTF.

The chain's CDR3 is CASSLVGIAYEQYF. The chain is built from TRBV7-8 and TRBJ2-7. CDR3 length: 14 amino acids. Germline values: CDR1 SGHVS, CDR2 FQNEAQ.

The chain uses TRBV6-2 or TRBV6-3 and TRBJ2-2. Germline lookup yields CDR1 MNHEY and CDR2 SVGEGT. The CDR3 extends over 12 amino acids. The CDR3 is CASSIGTGELFF.

This clonotype ranks as medium-sized (0.01 to 0.1%) in terms of frequency. The chain couples TRBV9 to TRBJ2-1. Germline CDR1 and CDR2: SGDLS and YYNGEE. This CDR3 has 18 residues. This chain's CDR3 is CASSPSSNAGGSYNEQFF.

The chain recombines TRBV5-1 with TRBJ1-1. Germline CDR1 and CDR2: SGHRS and YFSETQ. The CDR3 length is 12 residues. CDR3 residues: CASRQSGTEAFF. Drawing the rest from reference TRBV5-1 and TRBJ1-1, the complete variable domain is KAGVTQTPRYLIKTRGQQVTLSCSPISGHRSVSWYQQTPGQGLQFLFEYFSETQRNKGNFPGRFSGRQFSNSRSEMNVSTLELGDSALYLCASRQSGTEAFFGQGTRLTVV.

This clonotype is called medium-sized based on its frequency. CDR3: CSVVGHTGELFF. The rearrangement links TRBV29-1 to TRBJ2-2. The germline gives CDR1 SQVTM, CDR2 ANQGSEA. This CDR3 comprises 12 residues.

This clonotype registers medium-sized (0.01 to 0.1%) by frequency. This chain uses TRBV7-9 with TRBJ2-7. The germline CDR1 and CDR2 sequences are SEHNR and FQNEAQ (reference sequence). This CDR3 spans 13 amino acids. The CDR3 reads CASSFQENYEQYF.

This chain links TRBV6-6 with TRBJ2-5. Germline V CDR1 and CDR2: MNHNY, SVGAGI (reference sequence). CDR3 length: 14 residues. CDR3: CASSIQEFQETQYF.

The chain links TRBV11-3 to TRBJ2-5; the D gene TCRdb calls, TRBD2, cannot be checked with no DNA. The CDR3 is 14 residues long. The germline CDR1 and CDR2 sequences are SGHNT and YENEEA. CDR3 region: CASSQLAGGETQYF. The full variable domain, its missing parts supplied by reference TRBV11-3 and TRBJ2-5, is EAGVVQSPRYKIIEKKQPVAFWCNPISGHNTLYWYLQNLGQGPELLIRYENEEAVDDSQLPKDRFSAERLKGVDSTLKIQPAELGDSAVYLCASSQLAGGETQYFGPGTRLLVL.

By frequency, this clonotype is medium-sized. This chain links TRBV7-9 with TRBJ1-5; the TCRdb call, TRBD1, lacks DNA for checking. The CDR3 has 15 residues. CDR1 is SEHNR and CDR2 is FQNEAQ in the germline V gene (reference sequence). This chain's CDR3 is CASSADRGSNQPQHF.

This clonotype is identified as medium-sized (0.01 to 0.1%) from frequency. The gene calls are TRBV2 and TRBJ2-5; TCRdb gives TRBD1 as the D gene, but with no DNA this cannot be confirmed. Germline-derived CDR1 and CDR2 are SNHLY and FYNNEI. This CDR3 spans 13 amino acids. The CDR3 loop reads CASIRVIQETQYF.

The gene calls are TRBV6-5 and TRBJ1-1. The CDR3 loop spans 14 amino acids. The germline V gene has CDR1 MNHEY and CDR2 SVGAGI. The CDR3 sequence is CASSYSNAGSWAFF.

V gene TRBV11-2 combines with J gene TRBJ2-7. The length of the CDR3 is 14 residues. Looked up from germline, CDR1 is SGHAT and CDR2 is FQNNGV. This chain's CDR3 is CASSLFGEYYEQYF.

J is TRBJ1-4 and V is TRBV12-3 or TRBV12-4; TCRdb lists TRBD1, though no DNA is available to test this call. The CDR3 totals 15 residues. Here the CDR3 reads CASSFDRGVNEKLFF.

This clonotype is labeled medium-sized based on frequency. The chain combines TRBV6-5 with TRBJ1-1; TCRdb picks TRBD1, but there is no DNA to check that call. Germline V gene lookup returns CDR1 MNHEY and CDR2 SVGAGI. There are 13 residues in the CDR3. The CDR3 reads CASSPIHREEAFF.

This chain connects TRBV29-1 to TRBJ2-1; TCRdb's D call, TRBD1, is unchecked because there is no DNA. This CDR3 contains 12 residues. The germline V gene has CDR1 SQVTM and CDR2 ANQGSEA. CDR3 residues: CSVGAGGNEQFF.

The chain carries TRBV2 and TRBJ1-6. In germline, CDR1 is SNHLY, CDR2 FYNNEI. This CDR3 has 12 residues. This CDR3 reads CASRRLNSPLHF.

The J gene is TRBJ1-2, the V gene TRBV4-2. Germline CDR1 reads LGHNA; CDR2 reads YNFKEQ. The CDR3 extends over 16 amino acids. The CDR3 sequence: CASSQAARAVAYGYTF.

This chain joins TRBV10-3 and TRBJ2-1; TCRdb indicates TRBD2, and absent DNA this call remains unverified. This CDR3 has 15 residues. Per the germline V gene, CDR1 is ENHRY and CDR2 is SYGVKD. The CDR3 here is CASWTSGSSYNEQFF.

Frequency places this clonotype as medium-sized. The J gene is TRBJ2-4, the V gene TRBV7-9. CDR1 is SEHNR, CDR2 FQNEAQ, per germline (reference sequence). This CDR3 is 11 amino acids long. This CDR3 is CASSLGNIQYF. The full variable domain, its missing parts supplied by reference TRBV7-9 and TRBJ2-4, is DTGVSQNPRHKITKRGQNVTFRCDPISEHNRLYWYRQTLGQGPEFLTYFQNEAQLEKSRLLSDRFSAERPKGSFSTLEIQRTEQGDSAMYLCASSLGNIQYFGAGTRLSVL.

The chain joins TRBV20-1 to TRBJ2-1; TCRdb gives TRBD2 as the D gene, but with no DNA this cannot be confirmed. This CDR3 is 15 amino acids long. Germline lookup yields CDR1 DFQATT and CDR2 SNEGSKA (reference sequence). The CDR3 sequence is CSASDTPGLVFEQFF.

The chain employs TRBV29-1 and TRBJ1-1. This CDR3 is 12 amino acids long. Germline loops: CDR1 SQVTM, CDR2 ANQGSEA. The CDR3 here is CSVEVGVTEAFF.

This chain uses TRBV9 with TRBJ2-2. Germline assignment: CDR1 SGDLS and CDR2 YYNGEE. The CDR3 length is 16 residues. The CDR3 reads CASSVSGIANTGELFF.

Considering frequency, this clonotype is medium-sized. The chain combines TRBV7-3 with TRBJ2-2; without DNA, the TCRdb call of TRBD1 cannot be checked. Germline-derived CDR1 and CDR2 are SGHTA and FQGTGA. The CDR3 length is 14 residues. CDR3 amino acids: CASSSDRGTGELFF.

The chain joins TRBV5-1 to TRBJ2-1; TCRdb outputs TRBD1, but without DNA this stays unchecked. The CDR3 spans 14 residues. Looked up from germline, CDR1 is SGHRS and CDR2 is YFSETQ. CDR3 residues: CASSPKGPANEQFF.

The chain carries TRBV7-9 and TRBJ1-2; TCRdb's D call of TRBD1 is untestable without DNA. The CDR3 covers 16 residues. The V gene's germline CDR1 is SEHNR and CDR2 FQNEAQ (reference sequence). CDR3 region: CASSFGDREANYGYTF. Full variable domain (missing parts from reference TRBV7-9 and TRBJ1-2): DTGVSQNPRHKITKRGQNVTFRCDPISEHNRLYWYRQTLGQGPEFLTYFQNEAQLEKSRLLSDRFSAERPKGSFSTLEIQRTEQGDSAMYLCASSFGDREANYGYTFGSGTRLTVV.